This T cell receptor beta chain stems from a study of cytomegalovirus exposure and HLA in healthy donors. Notes on the study in general: There were some public TCRs occurring in many donors, but most TCR sequences were rare. Upon later analysis, HLA-associated TCR beta chains proved more clonally expanded than other, equally common chains.

PCR was performed using 60 Vbeta and 13 Jbeta primers. Profiled with immunoSEQ multiplex PCR; TCRdb holds only in-frame clones, not every one. The sample shows 210,000 or so clones, just under 85% of them seen only once. With regard to this clone: Its antigen remains unknown.

Each donor was nominally healthy when sampled (though unrecorded immune exposures were likely). CDR1 and CDR2 from the germline V gene are GTSNPN and SVGIG (reference sequence). Trimming removed 2 bases from V and 7 bases from J, with 12 bases in between. This CDR3 contains 12 residues. This clonotype was sampled from a woman aged 40 to 50 in good health and CMV-seronegative. V usage is TRBV30 and J usage is TRBJ2-7, with a possible D match to TRBD2 (6 bases). The sample comprised PBMCs. CDR3 sequence: CAWSTGVLEQYF. The CDR3 coding sequence is TGTGCCTGGAGTACGGGAGTACTAGAGCAGTACTTC. Together with reference TRBV30 and TRBJ2-7, the CDR3 gives the full variable domain: SQTIHQWPATLVQPVGSPLSLECTVEGTSNPNLYWYRQAAGRGLQLLFYSVGIGQISSEVPQNLSASRPQDRQFILSSKKLLLSDSGFYLCAWSTGVLEQYFGPGTRLTVT.